Below are 25 T cell receptor beta chains sequenced from a single sample in a study of T cell responses to AZD1222 COVID-19 vaccine. Data came from immunoSEQ multiplex PCR; TCRdb stores just in-frame clones and leaves some out. Found here are roughly 150,000 clones, about 91% of them singletons; the top ten hold roughly 0.98%. The material sequenced was peripheral blood, taken 28 days after the second AZD1222 dose. Receptors originate from an adult who received the AZD1222 COVID-19 vaccine.

CDR3 nucleotides: TGTGCCGGTCAGGGGGGTGCTGGCTACACCTTC. Its protein is CAGQGGAGYTF. This sequence joins TRBV30 and TRBJ1-2; TRBD1 agrees at 7 bases. CDR3 length equals 11 residues. Germline CDR1 is GTSNPN and CDR2 is SVGIG (reference sequence). The V segment lost 8 bases and the J segment 7 bases; nucleotides outside the gene matches: 7.

The chain joins TRBV19 to TRBJ1-2, with D perhaps TRBD1 (5 bases). This CDR3 has 14 amino acids. The germline V gene has CDR1 LNHDA and CDR2 SQIVND (reference sequence). Trimming pared 3 bases from V and 7 bases from J, leaving 15 bases between. The CDR3 sequence is CASSIGRATFGYTF. CDR3 nucleotide sequence: TGTGCCAGTAGTATCGGCAGGGCCACTTTTGGCTACACCTTC.

This chain uses TRBV7-9 with TRBJ1-1, with 8 bases lining up with TRBD1. Looked up from germline, CDR1 is SEHNR and CDR2 is FQNEAQ (reference sequence). The V segment lost 8 bases and the J segment 4 bases; nucleotides outside the gene matches: 3. The CDR3 is made up of 12 amino acids. This chain's CDR3 is CASLGQATEAFF. The CDR3 DNA follows: TGTGCCAGCTTGGGACAGGCCACTGAAGCTTTCTTT.

The chain carries TRBV11-2 and TRBJ2-7, with D maybe TRBD2 (7 bases). Trimming left V 4 bases short and J 0 bases short, with 16 bases between. This CDR3 has 16 residues. The germline CDR1 and CDR2 sequences are SGHAT and FQNNGV. The CDR3 loop reads CASSSLRGAGSYEQYF. In DNA form, the CDR3 reads TGTGCCAGCAGCTCCCTCCGGGGGGCAGGCTCCTACGAGCAGTACTTC.

V is TRBV9 and J is TRBJ1-1, with D uncertain. V was trimmed by 3 bases and J by 6 bases, leaving 15 bases between them. Looked up from germline, CDR1 is SGDLS and CDR2 is YYNGEE. This CDR3 comprises 14 residues. As DNA, the CDR3 is TGTGCCAGCAGCGGCAGCGGCACGGGCCCTGAAGCTTTCTTT. Protein sequence: CASSGSGTGPEAFF.

This chain uses TRBV7-9 with TRBJ1-2; D is undetermined. Trimming left V 5 bases short and J 8 bases short, with 18 bases between. The CDR3 sequence is 14 residues long. Per germline, CDR1 SEHNR and CDR2 FQNEAQ (reference sequence). CDR3 in amino acids: CASSPDPTTGGYTF. For the CDR3, the DNA is TGTGCCAGCAGCCCGGACCCCACGACGGGAGGCTACACCTTC. Full variable domain (remainder filled in from reference TRBV7-9 and TRBJ1-2): DTGVSQNPRHKITKRGQNVTFRCDPISEHNRLYWYRQTLGQGPEFLTYFQNEAQLEKSRLLSDRFSAERPKGSFSTLEIQRTEQGDSAMYLCASSPDPTTGGYTFGSGTRLTVV.

The chain uses TRBV18 and TRBJ1-3; tentative D call: TRBD1 (5 bases). Trimming cost V 2 bases and J 0 bases, with 11 bases left between them. The CDR3 consists of 16 residues. Germline V gene lookup returns CDR1 KGHSH and CDR2 LQKENI. The CDR3 nucleotides read TGTGCCAGCTCACCAAACGGGGGATTCTCTGGAAACACCATATATTTT. Translated, it gives CASSPNGGFSGNTIYF. The full variable domain, in which reference TRBV18 and TRBJ1-3 provide the parts outside the CDR3, is NAGVMQNPRHLVRRRGQEARLRCSPMKGHSHVYWYRQLPEEGLKFMVYLQKENIIDESGMPKERFSAEFPKEGPSILRIQQVVRGDSAAYFCASSPNGGFSGNTIYFGEGSWLTVV.

This rearrangement joins TRBV5-1 to TRBJ2-7, with D perhaps matching TRBD2 (6 bases). The V end was cut by 4 bases, the J end by 1 base, with 12 bases between. The CDR3 runs to 14 residues. Germline V gene sequence: CDR1 SGHRS, CDR2 YFSETQ. The CDR3 DNA reads as TGCGCCAGCAGCATGGGACTTCCTTCCTACGAGCAGTACTTC. Residues: CASSMGLPSYEQYF.

The chain recombines TRBV12-5 with TRBJ1-5; 10 bases map to TRBD1. CDR3 length: 16 residues. Germline CDR1 is LGHNT and CDR2 is FRNRAP. With V trimmed by 2 bases and J by 6 bases, 7 bases remained unmatched. The CDR3 sequence: CASGLSWTGGSQPQHF. CDR3 bases: TGTGCTAGTGGTTTGAGCTGGACAGGGGGAAGTCAGCCCCAGCATTTT.

The rearrangement links TRBV6-5 to TRBJ1-3; D not certain. V gave up 0 bases and J gave up 8 bases, with 17 bases separating them. The CDR3 covers 16 residues. CDR1 MNHEY and CDR2 SVGAGI come from the germline V gene. The CDR3 bases are TGTGCCAGCAGTTACTCCACTGGGCACTTAGGAGACACCATATATTTT. Translation gives CASSYSTGHLGDTIYF.

J is TRBJ1-1 and V is TRBV3-1 (or the pseudogene TRBV3-2); no clear D. Germline V CDR1 and CDR2: LGHDT, YNNKEL (reference sequence). The CDR3 has 14 residues. The V and J ends lost 0 bases and 10 bases respectively, with 15 bases between them. CDR3 region: CASSQDYLPLGAFF. The CDR3 nucleotides read TGTGCCAGCAGCCAAGATTATCTCCCCCTGGGAGCTTTCTTT.

The CDR3 region is CASSQSYDIYNEQFF. The CDR3 nucleotides read TGCGCCAGCAGCCAAAGCTACGACATCTACAATGAGCAGTTCTTC. V and J are TRBV4-1 and TRBJ2-1; no reliable D call. Per germline, CDR1 MGHRA and CDR2 YSYEKL. Trimming removed 2 bases at V and 3 bases at J, with 11 bases between. The CDR3 has 15 amino acids.

The genes are TRBV7-9 and TRBJ1-4; no definite D call. CDR3 size: 17 residues. Trimming shortened V by 5 bases and J by 6 bases, and 22 bases separated the two germline ends. Germline assignment: CDR1 SEHNR and CDR2 FQNEAQ (reference sequence). The DNA for the CDR3 is TGTGCCAGCAGCCCACCTGGAATGGGCGGGCGGGATGAAAAACTGTTTTTT. Encoded protein: CASSPPGMGGRDEKLFF. The full variable domain, in which reference TRBV7-9 and TRBJ1-4 provide the parts outside the CDR3, is DTGVSQNPRHKITKRGQNVTFRCDPISEHNRLYWYRQTLGQGPEFLTYFQNEAQLEKSRLLSDRFSAERPKGSFSTLEIQRTEQGDSAMYLCASSPPGMGGRDEKLFFGSGTQLSVL.

To note about this clone: Other nucleotide sequences in the sample specify the same CDR3. CDR3 protein: CASSSGNYGYTF. The CDR3 bases are TGTGCCAGCAGTTCGGGTAACTATGGCTACACCTTC. The chain links TRBV12-3 or TRBV12-4 to TRBJ1-2, with D hard to call. The CDR3 loop spans 12 amino acids. V gave up 4 bases and J gave up 1 base, with 4 bases separating them.

Worth noting for this clone: One end of the junction is discordant with germline, which a read error may explain. This chain links TRBV3-1 (or the pseudogene TRBV3-2) with TRBJ2-7; D assignment may be TRBD1 or TRBD2 (6 bases each). The CDR3 consists of 13 residues. Germline assignment: CDR1 LGHDT and CDR2 YNNKEL (reference sequence). The CDR3 loop is CASSQGYGGSKSF. CDR3 coding DNA: TGTGCCAGCAGCCAAGGGTACGGGGGCAGCAAGAGCTTC.

The V gene is TRBV7-6, the J gene TRBJ2-7; D not resolved. The CDR3 contains 15 residues. Germline V CDR1 and CDR2: SGHVS, FNYEAQ. V was pared by 2 bases and J by 3 bases, with 14 bases between. CDR3 protein: CASSLTREANYEQYF. The CDR3 DNA reads TGTGCCAGCAGCTTAACAAGGGAAGCTAACTACGAGCAGTACTTC.

J is TRBJ1-5 and V is TRBV27; no reliable D call. Germline assignment: CDR1 MNHEY and CDR2 SMNVEV (reference sequence). The CDR3 is made up of 16 amino acids. Trimming took 4 bases from V and 3 from J, leaving 16 bases between them. The CDR3 DNA reads as TGTGCCAGCAGTTCTCAGACGCACGCTCCCAATCAGCCCCAGCATTTT. Translation: CASSSQTHAPNQPQHF.

The V gene is TRBV19, the J gene TRBJ1-1; tentatively, D is TRBD1 (5 bases). V was pared by 9 bases and J by 11 bases, with 16 bases between. CDR3 length equals 11 residues. CDR1 and CDR2 (germline): LNHDA, SQIVND (reference sequence). CDR3: CASSLGVGAFF. CDR3 in DNA: TGTGCCAGCTCGCTGGGGGTGGGGGCTTTCTTT. The whole variable domain, filled in from reference TRBV19 and TRBJ1-1, reads DGGITQSPKYLFRKEGQNVTLSCEQNLNHDAMYWYRQDPGQGLRLIYYSQIVNDFQKGDIAEGYSVSREKKESFPLTVTSAQKNPTAFYLCASSLGVGAFFGQGTRLTVV.

A few counts support this clone. The rearrangement links TRBV30 to TRBJ2-7; the D is unclear. Between the trimmed V and J ends, which lost 2 bases and 4 bases, there was a span of 6 bases. The CDR3 has 11 amino acids. Per the germline V gene, CDR1 is GTSNPN and CDR2 is SVGIG (reference sequence). DNA for the CDR3: TGTGCCTGGAGTTTTGGTTACGAGCAGTACTTC. Translation: CAWSFGYEQYF. The full variable domain, in which reference TRBV30 and TRBJ2-7 provide the parts outside the CDR3, is SQTIHQWPATLVQPVGSPLSLECTVEGTSNPNLYWYRQAAGRGLQLLFYSVGIGQISSEVPQNLSASRPQDRQFILSSKKLLLSDSGFYLCAWSFGYEQYFGPGTRLTVT.

On this clone: Other DNA sequences in this sample translate to the same CDR3. The rearrangement links TRBV5-5 to TRBJ1-5; D is perhaps TRBD1 (5 bases). The CDR3 has 15 residues. Germline CDR1 reads SGHKS; CDR2 reads YYEKEE (reference sequence). V was shortened by 0 bases and J by 1 base, with 8 bases between the two germline ends. The CDR3 spells CASSLGQGSNQPQHF. The DNA of the CDR3 is TGTGCCAGCAGCTTGGGGCAGGGAAGCAATCAGCCCCAGCATTTT.

The rearrangement links TRBV28 to TRBJ1-6; D may be TRBD1 (5 bases). Germline values: CDR1 MDHEN, CDR2 SYDVKM. The V and J ends lost 4 bases and 7 bases respectively, with 11 bases between them. This CDR3 has 14 amino acids. The CDR3 is CASSSGTVNSPLHF. DNA of the CDR3: TGTGCCAGCAGTTCCGGGACCGTAAATTCACCCCTCCACTTT.

This chain uses TRBV7-8 with TRBJ2-5; the D call may be TRBD1 or TRBD2 (5 bases each). The CDR3 length is 14 residues. From germline, CDR1 is SGHVS and CDR2 FQNEAQ. Trimming cost V 3 bases and J 1 base, with 9 bases left between them. CDR3 sequence (DNA): TGTGCCAGCAGCTTTTATGGGGGCCAAGAGACCCAGTACTTC. Translation gives CASSFYGGQETQYF.

Only a few counts were recorded for this clone. The sample has other DNA sequences that encode this CDR3 too. The chain is built from TRBV27 and TRBJ1-5; tentatively, D is TRBD1 (5 bases). The length of the CDR3 is 12 residues. CDR1 and CDR2 (germline): MNHEY, SMNVEV (reference sequence). V lost 8 bases and J lost 6, with 11 bases in between. This chain's CDR3 is CASQGVGQPQHF. CDR3 nucleotide sequence: TGTGCCAGCCAAGGGGTTGGTCAGCCCCAGCATTTT.

The chain couples TRBV5-1 to TRBJ2-7; D unclear. Trimming removed 2 bases from V and 0 bases from J, with 9 bases in between. The CDR3 has 14 residues. Germline V lookup: CDR1 SGHRS, CDR2 YFSETQ. The CDR3 DNA follows: TGCGCCAGCAGCTTTACCAGGAGCTCCTACGAGCAGTACTTC. It translates to CASSFTRSSYEQYF. Based on the CDR3 plus reference TRBV5-1 and TRBJ2-7, the full variable domain is KAGVTQTPRYLIKTRGQQVTLSCSPISGHRSVSWYQQTPGQGLQFLFEYFSETQRNKGNFPGRFSGRQFSNSRSEMNVSTLELGDSALYLCASSFTRSSYEQYFGPGTRLTVT.

The rearrangement uses TRBV2 and TRBJ1-5; possibly TRBD1 for D (6 bases). V lost 1 base, J lost 5 bases, and 12 bases lay in between. CDR1 and CDR2 (germline): SNHLY, FYNNEI. CDR3 size: 15 residues. This CDR3 reads CASSEGGAGHQPQHF. The CDR3, as DNA: TGTGCCAGCAGTGAAGGGGGGGCGGGCCATCAGCCCCAGCATTTT.